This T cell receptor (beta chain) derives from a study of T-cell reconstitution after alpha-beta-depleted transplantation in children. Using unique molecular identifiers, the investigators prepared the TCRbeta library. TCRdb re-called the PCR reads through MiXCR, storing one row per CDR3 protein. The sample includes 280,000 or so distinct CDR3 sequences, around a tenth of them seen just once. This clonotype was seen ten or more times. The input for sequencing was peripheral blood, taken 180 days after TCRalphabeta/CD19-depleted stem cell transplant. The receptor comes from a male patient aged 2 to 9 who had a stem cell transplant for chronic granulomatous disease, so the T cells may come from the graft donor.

The DNA of the CDR3 is TGTGCCAGCAGCGGGGGGCAAGCTAATCAGCCCCAGCATTTT. It translates to CASSGGQANQPQHF. J is TRBJ1-5 and V is TRBV16; D may be TRBD1 (6 bases). Germline CDR1 KGHSY, CDR2 FQNENV. The V gene lost 5 bases and the J gene lost 4 bases, with 12 bases spanning the gap. The CDR3 spans 14 residues.